The present TCR beta chain was sequenced within a study of cytomegalovirus exposure and HLA in healthy donors (dated 2017 in TCRdb). Study-wide context: The 500 to 800 repertoires of the first cohort and the roughly 120 validation repertoires were produced on the same platform, according to a later analysis. The study combined high-throughput TCR immunosequencing, statistical association of individual TCRs with disease status, and machine learning to predict cytomegalovirus infection status. The study was designed to test whether signatures of past pathogen exposure could be identified by cataloging public T cell receptors. Along with the approximately 620-subject first cohort, a separate validation cohort of over a hundred different subjects was used. The full study reports these points: The authors suggested that the approach could potentially be generalized to other disease states and immunological phenotypes. While some public TCRs were present in many individuals, most TCR sequences turned up only very rarely across donors. The study gave a list of more than 150 TCR beta chains associated with cytomegalovirus. A later analysis lacked HLA typing for the validation cohort, so it scored co-occurrence in that cohort across all 110 or so repertoires. The classifier was reported to diagnose cytomegalovirus status with high specificity and sensitivity in both the original and validation cohorts. A few of the identified cytomegalovirus-associated TCR beta chains were confirmed in vitro to be specific for cytomegalovirus antigens. A later analysis found that TCRs clustered in the first cohort also tended to co-occur in the 120 validation repertoires, with approximately 95% of cluster scores above 0.

Note on this clone: It has no known antigen specificity. The sample holds no much larger clone one base away, and base qualities are not on file.

The library was generated by the immunoSEQ multiplex PCR assay. In the source study's methods: A statistical classification framework was built to diagnose cytomegalovirus status from the catalog of TCR beta chain sequences. The source is immuneACCESS, and TCRdb retained only in-frame sequences with V and J called. Part of the clones is not carried over; for the studies checked, unresolved V genes explain less than half of this, and the remainder is unexplained. V and J calls and clone size are copied from that table; D and trimming were computed from the DNA. Across this sample there are 250,000 to 350,000 clones, with 86% seen only once. The ten largest clones add up to 0.65% to 0.85% of the sample. Separate from the approximately 700-subject first cohort, the validation cohort of 120 subjects was the group to which the donors belonged. The TCR sequence derives from a woman younger than 35 in good health and CMV-seronegative. Sequenced sample: PBMCs.

The DNA reads TGTGCCAGCAGCCCAGAACAGGGCTCTTCGGGCGAGCAGTACTTC. It codes for CASSPEQGSSGEQYF. This chain is built from TRBV4-2 and TRBJ2-7, with a tentative D gene TRBD1 over 6 matching bases. The junction shows trimming of 4 bases on V and 6 bases on J, plus 19 bases between the germline ends. The cysteine opens and the phenylalanine closes a CDR3 of 15 amino acids. CDR3 DNA is the only sequence kept; it has 45 bases, read in frame from the first base. The CDR1 and CDR2 encoded by the germline V gene are LGHNA and YNFKEQ.